A selection of T cell receptor beta chains follows, all from one sample in a study of T cell responses to AZD1222 COVID-19 vaccine. The method was immunoSEQ multiplex PCR; TCRdb's version includes in-frame clones alone and lacks a portion of them. This repertoire shows roughly 130,000 clones, 75% to 95% found once; its top ten account for about 3%. This material consisted of peripheral blood, taken on day 0 of AZD1222 vaccination. These TCRs come from an adult in good health. The CDR3 runs from the conserved cysteine through the conserved F or W. Fields, in order: clone size, V gene, CDR3 protein. Clone size is given for some rows only: seen once, a few or many times, or a class if the clone is expanded.

>NA|TRBV4-2
CASSQDIPLDRNNYNEQFF
>once|TRBV30
CAWRPKPRTEGGNQPQHF
>NA|TRBV7-8
CASSLIFRELNSPLHF
>NA|TRBV15
CATSRGTDNSKGNQPQHF
>NA|TRBV7-8
CASSLVRGINQPQHF
>NA|TRBV6-4
CASSLRGGNTGELFF
>NA|TRBV27
CASSSGTGFGEQFF
>NA|TRBV6-2/TRBV6-3
CASSNRAALIYEQYF
>NA|TRBV28
CASSTPGRSTYEQYF
>NA|TRBV12-3/TRBV12-4
CASSLYEQYF
>NA|TRBV6-5
CASRGRAYGYTF
>NA|TRBV4-2
CASSQDRRGGSDTQYF
>NA|TRBV5-6
CASSGIRGAEQYF
>NA|TRBV6-6
CASRKTGGHYEQYF
>NA|TRBV2
CASHISQNTEAFF
>NA|TRBV27
CASSLLWISGNQPQHF
>NA|TRBV7-8
CASSGPQGTEAFF
>NA|TRBV13
CASSSTGPGAFF
>NA|TRBV5-1
CASSLEGGSDTQYF
>NA|TRBV29-1
CSVEGRDRGGNQPQHF
>NA|TRBV18
CASSSMRGSYEQYF
>once|TRBV6-5
CASSYKAYSNQPQHF